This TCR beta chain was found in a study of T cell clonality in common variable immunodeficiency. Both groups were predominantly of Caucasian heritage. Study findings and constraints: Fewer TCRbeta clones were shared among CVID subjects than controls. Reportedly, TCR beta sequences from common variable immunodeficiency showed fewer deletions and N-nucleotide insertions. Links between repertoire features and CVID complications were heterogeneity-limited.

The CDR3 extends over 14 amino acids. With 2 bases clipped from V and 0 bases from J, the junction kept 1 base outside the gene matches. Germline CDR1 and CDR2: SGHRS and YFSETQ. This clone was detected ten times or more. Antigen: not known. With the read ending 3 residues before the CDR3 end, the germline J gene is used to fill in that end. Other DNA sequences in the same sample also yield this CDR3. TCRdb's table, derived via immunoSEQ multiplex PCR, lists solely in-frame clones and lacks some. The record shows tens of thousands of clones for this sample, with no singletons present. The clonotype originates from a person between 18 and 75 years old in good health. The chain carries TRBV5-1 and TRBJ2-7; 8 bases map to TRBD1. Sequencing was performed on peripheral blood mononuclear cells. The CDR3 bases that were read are TGCGCCAGCAGCTTCGGACAGGGCTCCTACGAG. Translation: CASSFGQGSYE. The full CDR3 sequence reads CASSFGQGSYEQYF.